The clone carrying this T cell receptor (beta chain) was counted between two and nine times. Antigen specificity is unknown. There are 16 residues in the CDR3. Trimming left V 2 bases short and J 4 bases short, with 16 bases between. Germline V gene sequence: CDR1 SEHNR, CDR2 FQNEAQ (reference sequence). Here immunoSEQ multiplex PCR was the method, and the copy in TCRdb shows in-frame clones only, minus some. The table includes about 79,000 clones, about 88% detected once. These data come from a study of OX40 agonist ivuxolimab in advanced cancers. Turning to the study itself: Six ivuxolimab dose levels, 0.01 to 10 mg/kg, were given intravenously every 2 weeks. Enrollees could have had prior anti-PD-1, anti-PD-L1 or anti-CTLA-4 therapy, which about 40% had received.

General observations from the study: No determination was made of the antigen specificity of the expanded peripheral T cells. Mean expanded clone counts were higher in CD8+ than CD4+ T cells.

The specimen comprised CD4+ or CD8+ T cells sorted from blood, sampled in a trial of the OX40 agonist ivuxolimab. The V gene is TRBV7-9, the J gene TRBJ2-3; weak D call: TRBD1 (5 bases). This sequence was found in an adult with an advanced solid tumor such as melanoma, head and neck, liver or kidney cancer. The CDR3 region has the DNA TGTGCCAGCAGCTTAAATCAAGGGGCGGTTGCAGATACGCAGTATTTT. Translation gives CASSLNQGAVADTQYF.